This T cell receptor (beta chain) was recovered during a study of blood T cell repertoires in COVID-19. Study as a whole: Sample material is recorded as cDNA or gDNA derived from T cells, B-cell-depleted T cells, or PBMCs.

Germline values: CDR1 SGHRS, CDR2 YFSETQ. After removal of 10 bases from V and 2 bases from J, the junction contained 16 bases not matched to a gene. The CDR3 covers 16 residues. Clones were read by immunoSEQ multiplex PCR, and TCRdb kept only the in-frame ones, dropping some. The sample shows tens of thousands of clones, 80% to 90% of them seen only once. The sequence came from a human donor in a cohort sampled during active COVID-19. This chain links TRBV5-1 with TRBJ1-2; 8 positions agree with TRBD1. Sequenced material: peripheral blood. The CDR3 is CAPKDRDDQPNYGYTF. The CDR3 bases are TGCGCCCCCAAGGACAGGGACGACCAGCCCAACTATGGCTACACCTTC.